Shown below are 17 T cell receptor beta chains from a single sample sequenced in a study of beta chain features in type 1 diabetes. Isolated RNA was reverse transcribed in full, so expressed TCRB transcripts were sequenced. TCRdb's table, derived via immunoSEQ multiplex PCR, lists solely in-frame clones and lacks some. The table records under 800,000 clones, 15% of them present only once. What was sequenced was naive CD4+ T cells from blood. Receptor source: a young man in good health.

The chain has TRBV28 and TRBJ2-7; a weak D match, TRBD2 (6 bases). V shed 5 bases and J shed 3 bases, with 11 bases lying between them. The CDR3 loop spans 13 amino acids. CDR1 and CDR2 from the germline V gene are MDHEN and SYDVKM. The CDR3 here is CASSAGGVYEQYF. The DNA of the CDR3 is TGTGCCAGCAGTGCCGGAGGGGTCTACGAGCAGTACTTC.

As DNA, the CDR3 is TGTGCCAGCTCACGCACCAGGGACCAAGGCTACACCTTC. This codes for CASSRTRDQGYTF. The chain employs TRBV18 and TRBJ1-2; TRBD1 is a possible D gene (5 bases). CDR3 length equals 13 residues. Germline-derived CDR1 and CDR2 are KGHSH and LQKENI. V was clipped by 4 bases and J by 8 bases, with 14 bases between them.

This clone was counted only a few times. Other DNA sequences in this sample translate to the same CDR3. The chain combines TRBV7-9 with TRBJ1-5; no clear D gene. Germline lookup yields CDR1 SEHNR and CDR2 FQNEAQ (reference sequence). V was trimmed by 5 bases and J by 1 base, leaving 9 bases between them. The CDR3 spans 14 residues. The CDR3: CASSLDGSNQPQHF. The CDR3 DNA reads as TGTGCCAGCAGCCTGGACGGGAGCAATCAGCCCCAGCATTTT. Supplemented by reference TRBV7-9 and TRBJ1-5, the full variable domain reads DTGVSQNPRHKITKRGQNVTFRCDPISEHNRLYWYRQTLGQGPEFLTYFQNEAQLEKSRLLSDRFSAERPKGSFSTLEIQRTEQGDSAMYLCASSLDGSNQPQHFGDGTRLSIL.

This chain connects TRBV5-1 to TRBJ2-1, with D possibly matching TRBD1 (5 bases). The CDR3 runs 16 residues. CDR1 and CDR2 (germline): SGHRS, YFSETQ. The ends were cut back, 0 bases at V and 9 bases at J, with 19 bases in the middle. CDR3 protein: CASSLAVQGVFAEQFF. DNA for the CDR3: TGCGCCAGCAGCTTGGCCGTGCAGGGTGTATTTGCTGAGCAGTTCTTC.

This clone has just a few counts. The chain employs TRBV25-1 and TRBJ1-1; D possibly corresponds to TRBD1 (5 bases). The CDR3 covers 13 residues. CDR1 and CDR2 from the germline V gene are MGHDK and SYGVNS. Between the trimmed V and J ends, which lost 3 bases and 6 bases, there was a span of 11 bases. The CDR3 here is CASSEWGGAEAFF. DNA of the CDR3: TGTGCCAGCAGTGAGTGGGGGGGTGCTGAAGCTTTCTTT.

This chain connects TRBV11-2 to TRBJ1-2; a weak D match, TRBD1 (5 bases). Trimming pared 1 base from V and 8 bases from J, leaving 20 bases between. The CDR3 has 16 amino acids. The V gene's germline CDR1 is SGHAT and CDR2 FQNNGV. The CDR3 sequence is CASSLVARATMRGYTF. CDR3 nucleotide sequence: TGTGCCAGCAGCTTAGTGGCCAGGGCAACTATGAGAGGCTACACCTTC.

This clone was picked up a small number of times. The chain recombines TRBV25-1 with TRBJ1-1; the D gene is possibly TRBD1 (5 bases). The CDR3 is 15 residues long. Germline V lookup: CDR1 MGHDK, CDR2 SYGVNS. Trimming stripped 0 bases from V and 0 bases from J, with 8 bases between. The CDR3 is CASSEYSGMNTEAFF. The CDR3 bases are TGTGCCAGCAGTGAATATTCAGGGATGAACACTGAAGCTTTCTTT.

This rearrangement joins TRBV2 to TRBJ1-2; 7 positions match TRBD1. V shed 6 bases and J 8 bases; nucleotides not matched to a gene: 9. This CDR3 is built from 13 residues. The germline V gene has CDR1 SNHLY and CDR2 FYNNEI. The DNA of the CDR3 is TGTGCCAGCAGCCTAGACAGGGTGAGAGGCTACACCTTC. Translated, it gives CASSLDRVRGYTF.

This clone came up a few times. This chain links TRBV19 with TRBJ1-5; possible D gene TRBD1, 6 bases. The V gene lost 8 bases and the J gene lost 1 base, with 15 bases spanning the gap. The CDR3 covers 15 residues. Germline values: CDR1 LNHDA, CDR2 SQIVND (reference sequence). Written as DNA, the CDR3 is TGTGCCAGTCACTCCGGGACACTGAGCAATCAGCCCCAGCATTTT. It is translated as CASHSGTLSNQPQHF.

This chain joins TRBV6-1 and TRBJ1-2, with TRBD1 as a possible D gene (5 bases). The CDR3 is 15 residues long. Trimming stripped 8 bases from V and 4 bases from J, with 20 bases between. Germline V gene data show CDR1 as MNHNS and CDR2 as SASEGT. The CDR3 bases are TGTGCCAGCGGGGCATTCCTGTGGCTGGGCTATGGCTACACCTTC. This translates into CASGAFLWLGYGYTF.

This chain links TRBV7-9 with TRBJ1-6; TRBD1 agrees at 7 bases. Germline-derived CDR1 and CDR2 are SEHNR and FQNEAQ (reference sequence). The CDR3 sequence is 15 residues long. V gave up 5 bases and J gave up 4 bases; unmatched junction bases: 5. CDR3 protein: CASSPGTDYNSPLHF. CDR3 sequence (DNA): TGTGCCAGCAGCCCCGGGACAGATTATAATTCACCCCTCCACTTT.

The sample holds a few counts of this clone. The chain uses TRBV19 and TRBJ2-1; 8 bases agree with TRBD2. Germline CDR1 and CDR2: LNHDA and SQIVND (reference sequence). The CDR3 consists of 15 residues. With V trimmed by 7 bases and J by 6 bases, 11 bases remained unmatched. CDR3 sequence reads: CASTGAKRGRNEQFF. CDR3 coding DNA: TGTGCCAGTACTGGGGCTAAGCGGGGGCGCAATGAGCAGTTCTTC.

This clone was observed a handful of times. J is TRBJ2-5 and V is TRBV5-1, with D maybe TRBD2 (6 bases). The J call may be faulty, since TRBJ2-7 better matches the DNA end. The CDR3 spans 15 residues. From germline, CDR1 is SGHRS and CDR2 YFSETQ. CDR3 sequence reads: CASSLSPGSSYEQYF. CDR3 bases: TGCGCCAGCAGCTTGAGCCCCGGGAGCTCCTACGAGCAGTACTTC.

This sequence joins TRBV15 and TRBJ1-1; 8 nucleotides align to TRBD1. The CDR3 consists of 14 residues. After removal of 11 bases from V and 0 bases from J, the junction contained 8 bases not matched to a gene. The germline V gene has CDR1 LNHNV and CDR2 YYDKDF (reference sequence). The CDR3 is CACGQGTMNTEAFF. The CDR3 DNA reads TGTGCCTGTGGACAGGGTACGATGAACACTGAAGCTTTCTTT.

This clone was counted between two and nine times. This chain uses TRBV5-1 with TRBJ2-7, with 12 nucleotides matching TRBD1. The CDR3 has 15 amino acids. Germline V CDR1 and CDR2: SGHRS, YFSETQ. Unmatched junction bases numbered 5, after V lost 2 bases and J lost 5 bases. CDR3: CASSFGTGGVHEQYF. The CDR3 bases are TGCGCCAGCAGCTTCGGGACAGGGGGCGTCCACGAGCAGTACTTC.

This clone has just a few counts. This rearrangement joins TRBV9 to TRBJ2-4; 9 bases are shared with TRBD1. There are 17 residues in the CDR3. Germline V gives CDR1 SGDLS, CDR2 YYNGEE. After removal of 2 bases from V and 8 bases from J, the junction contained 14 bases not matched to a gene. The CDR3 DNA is TGTGCCAGCAGCGTTACAGGGGGCCGGGGAATTGGGGACATTCAGTACTTC. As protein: CASSVTGGRGIGDIQYF.

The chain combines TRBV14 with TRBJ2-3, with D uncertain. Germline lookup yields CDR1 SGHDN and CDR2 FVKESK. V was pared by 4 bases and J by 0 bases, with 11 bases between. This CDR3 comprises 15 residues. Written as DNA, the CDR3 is TGTGCCAGCAGCCCCTTGGAACGGAGCACAGATACGCAGTATTTT. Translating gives CASSPLERSTDTQYF.